Listed here is a single TCR beta chain. The antigen remains undetermined. The data were produced by immunoSEQ multiplex PCR, yet TCRdb's version contains in-frame clones alone and is incomplete. The sample yields thousands of clones, 66% seen once. Each fraction contributed one roughly 500,000-cell aliquot for sequencing. This CDR3 spans 13 amino acids. From germline, CDR1 is SGHDT and CDR2 YYEEEE. Trimming at V came to 2 bases and at J to 7 bases, leaving 6 bases not matched to a gene. This specimen belongs to a study of coeliac disease. Study-level background: High-resolution HLA typing was lacking; TRBV7-2 bias was queried instead. General study findings and limits: According to the authors, this method cannot detect gliadin-specific T cells in an unbiased way. Largely private TRB repertoires meant most sequences were sample-unique. Lower clonality than controls marked TRB and TRG repertoires from active celiac intraepithelial and lamina propria samples.

The rearrangement joins TRBV5-6 to TRBJ2-7, with TRBD2 matching over 7 bases. Sequencing used intraepithelial lymphocytes from the gut. The sequence was collected from a woman aged 18-35 years with active celiac disease. CDR3 nucleotides: TGTGCCAGCAGCTTTTCCGTGGGAGGGGAGCAGTACTTC. Residues: CASSFSVGGEQYF.